This entry lists 20 T cell receptor beta chains sequenced from one sample in a study of cytomegalovirus exposure and HLA in healthy donors. PCR involved 60 Vbeta and 13 Jbeta primers. This table comes from immunoSEQ multiplex PCR, and its TCRdb copy is limited to in-frame clones, with some not included. The sample yields 100,000 to 150,000 clones, of which the top ten take up approximately 1.7%. Sequenced: PBMCs. These receptors came from a woman aged 40 to 49 in good health and CMV-seropositive.

This sequence joins TRBV28 and TRBJ1-5; D possibly corresponds to TRBD1 (5 bases). Germline CDR1 and CDR2: MDHEN and SYDVKM. With 3 bases removed from V and 3 bases from J, the gap between germline ends came to 12 bases. The CDR3 sequence is 15 residues long. The CDR3 DNA follows: TGTGCCAGCAGTTTTTTGACAGTCAACAATCAGCCCCAGCATTTT. It yields the protein CASSFLTVNNQPQHF.

The CDR3 loop reads CASSLMAFGPQETQYF. DNA for the CDR3: TGCGCCAGCAGCTTAATGGCATTTGGGCCCCAAGAGACCCAGTACTTC. V and J are TRBV5-1 and TRBJ2-5, with no clear D. The CDR3 is 16 residues long. Trimming cost V 2 bases and J 1 base, with 15 bases left between them. The germline gives CDR1 SGHRS, CDR2 YFSETQ.

In the case of this clone: Sequence at one end of the junction differs from germline and may be a read error. The CDR3 nucleotides are TGTGCCAGCAGAGAAGTACAGGGGGCCGGGGAGACCCAGTACTTC. This sequence encodes CASREVQGAGETQYF. The V and J genes are TRBV6-1 and TRBJ2-5; 9 bases map to TRBD1. The CDR3 sequence is 15 residues long. CDR1 and CDR2 from the germline V gene are MNHNS and SASEGT.

Concerning this clone: One junction end disagrees with the germline gene, perhaps due to a read error. The chain couples TRBV6-1 to TRBJ1-1; TRBD1 aligns across 8 bases. CDR1 MNHNS and CDR2 SASEGT come from the germline V gene. CDR3 length equals 12 residues. This CDR3 reads CAGSRGPAEAFF. Written as DNA, the CDR3 is TGTGCCGGCAGCAGGGGGCCGGCTGAAGCTTTCTTT.

DNA of the CDR3: TGTGCCAGCAGCCCCCGGGGGCCCCGGGAGGGCGAGCAGTACTTC. Amino acids: CASSPRGPREGEQYF. The chain recombines TRBV7-2 with TRBJ2-7; 8 bases are a match to TRBD2. Unmatched junction bases numbered 12, after V lost 5 bases and J lost 6 bases. The CDR3 has 15 amino acids. Germline V gene sequence: CDR1 SGHTA, CDR2 FQGNSA.

The chain joins TRBV27 to TRBJ2-7; a possible D gene is TRBD2 (5 bases). The CDR3 has 15 residues. Germline lookup yields CDR1 MNHEY and CDR2 SMNVEV (reference sequence). Trimming shortened V by 2 bases and J by 4 bases, and 15 bases separated the two germline ends. CDR3 coding DNA: TGTGCCAGCAGTTTAGGGAGCTCCCGAGCGTACGAGCAGTACTTC. It specifies CASSLGSSRAYEQYF.

The chain combines TRBV5-1 with TRBJ1-5; tentatively, D is TRBD1 (5 bases). Per germline, CDR1 SGHRS and CDR2 YFSETQ. Deletions cut 4 bases from V and 11 bases from J, with 16 bases between. There are 13 residues in the CDR3. The CDR3 spells CASSPKVGGAQHF. In DNA form, the CDR3 reads TGCGCCAGCAGCCCCAAGGTCGGGGGTGCCCAGCATTTT.

The rearrangement joins TRBV11-3 to TRBJ2-1; D may be TRBD2 (5 bases). Germline loops: CDR1 SGHNT, CDR2 YENEEA. The length of the CDR3 is 15 residues. Trimming stripped 2 bases from V and 3 bases from J, with 11 bases between. The CDR3, as DNA: TGTGCCAGCAGCTTATCCGGGAATGTCTACAATGAGCAGTTCTTC. As protein: CASSLSGNVYNEQFF.

The rearrangement links TRBV30 to TRBJ2-3; 8 bases line up with TRBD2. The CDR3 is 20 amino acids. V lost 0 bases, J lost 4 bases, and 21 bases stayed unmatched. Per germline, CDR1 GTSNPN and CDR2 SVGIG (reference sequence). CDR3 loop: CAWSVFGDTFSGKVADTQYF. CDR3 sequence (DNA): TGTGCCTGGAGTGTCTTTGGGGACACTTTTAGCGGGAAAGTAGCAGATACGCAGTATTTT. Variable domain in full (rest from reference TRBV30 and TRBJ2-3): SQTIHQWPATLVQPVGSPLSLECTVEGTSNPNLYWYRQAAGRGLQLLFYSVGIGQISSEVPQNLSASRPQDRQFILSSKKLLLSDSGFYLCAWSVFGDTFSGKVADTQYFGPGTRLTVL.

The rearrangement uses TRBV6-1 and TRBJ2-1, with a weak D call TRBD2 (5 bases). Germline loops: CDR1 MNHNS, CDR2 SASEGT. V was clipped by 0 bases and J by 12 bases, with 12 bases between them. The CDR3 runs 13 residues. As DNA, the CDR3 is TGTGCCAGCAGTGAAGCGGACGTAGGAGGGCAGTTCTTC. Its protein product is CASSEADVGGQFF.

Worth noting for this clone: The sample has other DNA sequences that encode this CDR3 too. V is TRBV7-9 and J is TRBJ1-1; no firm D call. This CDR3 comprises 13 residues. The V and J ends lost 7 bases and 2 bases respectively, with 11 bases between them. Germline V gene lookup returns CDR1 SEHNR and CDR2 FQNEAQ (reference sequence). The CDR3 DNA is TGTGCCAGCAAGGAGGGTCCTAACACTGAAGCTTTCTTT. This encodes CASKEGPNTEAFF. Full variable domain (outside the CDR3, taken from reference TRBV7-9 and TRBJ1-1): DTGVSQNPRHKITKRGQNVTFRCDPISEHNRLYWYRQTLGQGPEFLTYFQNEAQLEKSRLLSDRFSAERPKGSFSTLEIQRTEQGDSAMYLCASKEGPNTEAFFGQGTRLTVV.

This chain joins TRBV27 and TRBJ2-7; D unclear. In germline, CDR1 is MNHEY, CDR2 SMNVEV (reference sequence). V was shortened by 5 bases and J by 0 bases, with 5 bases between the two germline ends. The CDR3 runs 12 residues. CDR3 sequence (DNA): TGTGCCAGCAGTCCTAGCTCCTACGAGCAGTACTTC. Amino acid sequence: CASSPSSYEQYF.

V usage is TRBV30 and J usage is TRBJ2-7, with 13 bases that match TRBD2. Unmatched junction bases numbered 6, after V lost 1 base and J lost 6 bases. The CDR3 runs 15 residues. In germline, CDR1 is GTSNPN, CDR2 SVGIG (reference sequence). CDR3 amino acids: CAWSEGLAGVLEQYF. The CDR3 bases are TGTGCCTGGAGTGAAGGACTAGCGGGAGTCCTCGAGCAGTACTTC. Combining the CDR3 with reference TRBV30 and TRBJ2-7 gives the whole variable domain SQTIHQWPATLVQPVGSPLSLECTVEGTSNPNLYWYRQAAGRGLQLLFYSVGIGQISSEVPQNLSASRPQDRQFILSSKKLLLSDSGFYLCAWSEGLAGVLEQYFGPGTRLTVT.

Worth noting for this clone: The CDR3 ends on some other residue instead of the conserved phenylalanine or tryptophan, so this is likely a read error. The chain employs TRBV6-1 and TRBJ2-7; 9 positions match TRBD1. Germline V CDR1 and CDR2: MNHNS, SASEGT. Germline trimming cut 6 bases from V and 0 bases from J; bases unmatched to any gene: 6. The CDR3 contains 15 residues. As DNA, the CDR3 is TGTGCCAGCAGGACATCGGGACAGGGCTCCTACGAGCAGTACTCC. Translating gives CASRTSGQGSYEQYS.

The rearrangement links TRBV5-1 to TRBJ2-5; D is unclear. The CDR3 is 13 amino acids. The germline V gene encodes CDR1 SGHRS and CDR2 YFSETQ. The V gene lost 0 bases and the J gene lost 4 bases, with 7 bases spanning the gap. The CDR3 here is CASSLVVLETQYF. CDR3 nucleotide sequence: TGCGCCAGCAGCTTGGTCGTTTTAGAGACCCAGTACTTC. Filled out from reference TRBV5-1 and TRBJ2-5, the complete variable domain reads KAGVTQTPRYLIKTRGQQVTLSCSPISGHRSVSWYQQTPGQGLQFLFEYFSETQRNKGNFPGRFSGRQFSNSRSEMNVSTLELGDSALYLCASSLVVLETQYFGPGTRLLVL.

The rearrangement uses TRBV19 and TRBJ1-1; 7 bases line up with TRBD1. This CDR3 spans 14 amino acids. Germline CDR1 and CDR2: LNHDA and SQIVND (reference sequence). V gave up 4 bases and J gave up 4 bases; unmatched junction bases: 6. The CDR3 sequence: CASSSPYRGTEAFF. CDR3 sequence (DNA): TGTGCCAGTAGTAGCCCCTACAGGGGCACTGAAGCTTTCTTT.

V is TRBV7-6 and J is TRBJ2-2; 11 bases are a match to TRBD2. Trimming at V came to 5 bases and at J to 2 bases, leaving 10 bases not matched to a gene. From germline, CDR1 is SGHVS and CDR2 FNYEAQ. The CDR3 sequence is 18 residues long. CDR3 region: CASSTRQTSGINTGELFF. The CDR3 DNA reads TGTGCCAGCAGCACCCGCCAGACTAGCGGGATTAACACCGGGGAGCTGTTTTTT.

The V call is TRBV5-4, the J call TRBJ1-2; 12 bases match TRBD1. The CDR3 consists of 15 residues. Trimming took 2 bases from V and 14 from J; bases not matched to a gene: 13. Germline assignment: CDR1 SGHNT and CDR2 YYREEE (reference sequence). CDR3 nucleotide sequence: TGTGCCAGCAGCTTAGGGGACAGGGGGCGAGTAAGTGGTACCTTC. It translates to CASSLGDRGRVSGTF.

The chain uses TRBV28 and TRBJ1-4, with 10 bases aligning to TRBD1. The junction had 3 bases not matched to a gene; V was cut back by 5 bases and J by 6 bases. The CDR3 extends over 14 amino acids. In germline, CDR1 is MDHEN, CDR2 SYDVKM. The CDR3 loop reads CASSRQGADEKLFF. The CDR3 DNA sequence: TGTGCCAGCAGTCGACAGGGGGCAGATGAAAAACTGTTTTTT. The full variable domain, in which reference TRBV28 and TRBJ1-4 provide the parts outside the CDR3, is DVKVTQSSRYLVKRTGEKVFLECVQDMDHENMFWYRQDPGLGLRLIYFSYDVKMKEKGDIPEGYSVSREKKERFSLILESASTNQTSMYLCASSRQGADEKLFFGSGTQLSVL.

The V gene is TRBV9, the J gene TRBJ2-1, with 8 bases lining up with TRBD2. CDR3 length: 14 residues. V lost 0 bases and J lost 6; bases outside the gene matches: 2. CDR1 and CDR2 (germline): SGDLS, YYNGEE. CDR3 sequence reads: CASSVAGTSNEQFF. For the CDR3, the DNA is TGTGCCAGCAGCGTAGCCGGGACTAGCAATGAGCAGTTCTTC.